Listed below are T cell receptor beta chains from one sample, sequenced in a study of Graves' ophthalmopathy and Graves' hyperthyroidism. TCRdb reprocessed the multiplex PCR reads via MiXCR and lists one record per CDR3 protein. Among 680,000 or so distinct CDR3 sequences listed, approximately 21% were seen once. The sample consisted of peripheral blood. The receptor source for this set is a young woman with stable Graves' hyperthyroidism. Some clones in this sample may be carry-over from other donors' samples. Both conserved end residues are part of each CDR3. The order of the fields is V gene, D gene, clone size, J gene, CDR3 DNA, CDR3 protein. D genes are given only for firm matches. Clone size is given for some rows only: seen once, a few or many times, or a class if the clone is expanded.

V: TRBV6-1
D: TRBD1
size: few
J: TRBJ1-5
DNA: TGTGCCAGCAGGGGGACAGGTAGTAGCAATCAGCCCCAGCATTTT
CDR3: CASRGTGSSNQPQHF

V: TRBV20-1
D: TRBD1
size: few
J: TRBJ1-2
DNA: TGCAGTGCTAGAGTCGGGACAGGGTTTGGTGGCTACACCTTC
CDR3: CSARVGTGFGGYTF

V: TRBV2
D: NA
size: NA
J: TRBJ1-5
DNA: TGTGCCAGCACTTCCCAGGGGTTCGAAAATCAGCCCCAGCATTTT
CDR3: CASTSQGFENQPQHF

V: TRBV6-1
D: NA
size: many
J: TRBJ2-2
DNA: TGTGCCAGCAGTAGGGGCCTTCTGAACACCGGGGAGCTGTTTTTT
CDR3: CASSRGLLNTGELFF

V: TRBV7-2
D: NA
size: few
J: TRBJ2-7
DNA: TGTGCCAGCAGCTTAGGATCGACGGAAACCTACGAGCAGTACTTC
CDR3: CASSLGSTETYEQYF

V: TRBV6-5
D: TRBD1
size: many
J: TRBJ1-1
DNA: TGTGCCACTTGGGACAGGGGGATGAACACTGAAGCTTTCTTT
CDR3: CATWDRGMNTEAFF

V: TRBV6-5
D: NA
size: many
J: TRBJ2-2
DNA: TGTGCCAGCAGTTACACCCTTGGAACCGGGGAGCTGTTTTTT
CDR3: CASSYTLGTGELFF

V: TRBV5-1
D: TRBD1
size: many
J: TRBJ2-2
DNA: TGCGCCAGCAGTAAAAGGACAGGGGGCGTCTCCGGGGAGCTGTTTTTT
CDR3: CASSKRTGGVSGELFF

V: TRBV6-1
D: NA
size: many
J: TRBJ2-5
DNA: TGTGCCAGCAGTTCCCGCCAGGAGACCCAGTACTTC
CDR3: CASSSRQETQYF

V: TRBV6-2/TRBV6-3
D: NA
size: NA
J: TRBJ1-1
DNA: TGTGCCAGCATACGGTGGACGAACACTGAAGCTTTCTTT
CDR3: CASIRWTNTEAFF

V: TRBV28
D: NA
size: NA
J: TRBJ1-1
DNA: TGTGCCAGCTCCCTTGGGGTATTGGGTAGTCCGAACACTGAAGCTTTCTTT
CDR3: CASSLGVLGSPNTEAFF

V: TRBV7-9
D: TRBD1
size: many
J: TRBJ1-1
DNA: TGTGCCAGCAGCATATCCGGGACAGTGAACATTGAAGCTTTCTTT
CDR3: CASSISGTVNIEAFF

V: TRBV2
D: NA
size: many
J: TRBJ1-1
DNA: TGTGCCAGCAGTGATCCCTCGGGAGGCACTGAAGCTTTCTTT
CDR3: CASSDPSGGTEAFF